This paragraph covers one T cell receptor (beta chain) sequence. Its antigen is not known. Incorporated into the TCR beta cDNA libraries were unique molecular identifiers, which served to reduce PCR and sequencing biases. TCRdb used MiXCR to reprocess the PCR reads, holding one entry per CDR3 protein. The profile shows 350,000 to 450,000 distinct CDR3 sequences, approximately 37% of them singletons. The data derive from a study of post-analysis software for immune sequencing data. Study at large: Courses of disease covered relapsing-remitting, secondary progressive and progressive-relapsing multiple sclerosis. Whole-study findings and limits: Under F measure analysis, samples from one preparation batch co-clustered strongly. Controls significantly exceeded multiple sclerosis patients in normalized Chao1 diversity.

The sequencing input was blood. The sequence derives from a girl between 2 and 10 years old with multiple sclerosis.

The chain's CDR3 is CSGMTLAGAHNEQFF. CDR3 in DNA: TGCAGTGGGATGACACTAGCGGGAGCGCACAATGAGCAGTTCTTC. The chain joins TRBV20-1 to TRBJ2-1, with TRBD2 matching 11 bases. This CDR3 comprises 15 residues. J was trimmed by 5 bases and V by 7 bases; bases with no gene match: 10. Germline values: CDR1 DFQATT, CDR2 SNEGSKA (reference sequence).